This T cell receptor beta chain appears in the sequencing data of a study of breast tumors, draining lymph nodes, adjacent tissues. Study observations and caveats: Tumor TCR diversity was below lymph nodes but above nontumor tissue. Luminal-like breast cancer showed significantly higher tumor–nontumor repertoire similarity than basal-like. That most tumor T cells come from lymph nodes remained unproven. Most tumor T cells seemingly derive from lymph node, then expand in tumor.

Breast cancer patients provided tissue from their axillary draining lymph nodes. Using its own MiXCR run on the multiplex PCR reads, TCRdb lists one record per CDR3 protein. This table holds approximately 300,000 distinct CDR3 sequences, around 31% found once. The CDR3 runs 16 residues. Per germline, CDR1 DFQATT and CDR2 SNEGSKA (reference sequence). With 0 bases removed from V and 0 bases from J, the gap between germline ends came to 12 bases. Points on this clonotype: Antigen specificity is unknown. A much larger clone is a single base away; this may be a read error.

This rearrangement joins TRBV20-1 to TRBJ2-1; TRBD1 might be the D (6 bases). The receptor was isolated from a female donor with breast cancer. Some clones in this sample may be carry-over from other donors' samples. The sequencing sample was made of axillary lymph node tissue. The DNA for the CDR3 is TGCAGTGCTAGAGATAGGACAGCGTGCTCCTACAATGAGCAGTTCTTC. Its translation is CSARDRTACSYNEQFF.